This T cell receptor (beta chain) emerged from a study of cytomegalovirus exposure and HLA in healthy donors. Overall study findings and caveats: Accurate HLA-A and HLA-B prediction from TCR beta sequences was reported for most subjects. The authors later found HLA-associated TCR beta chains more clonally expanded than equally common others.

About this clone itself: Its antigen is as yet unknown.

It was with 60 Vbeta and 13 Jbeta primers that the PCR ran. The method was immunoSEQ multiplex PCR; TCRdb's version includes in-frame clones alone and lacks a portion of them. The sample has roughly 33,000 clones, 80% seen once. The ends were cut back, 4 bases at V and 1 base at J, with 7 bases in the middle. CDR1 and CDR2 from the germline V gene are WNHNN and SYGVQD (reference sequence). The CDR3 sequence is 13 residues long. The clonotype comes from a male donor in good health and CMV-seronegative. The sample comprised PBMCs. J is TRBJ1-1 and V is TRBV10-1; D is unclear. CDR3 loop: CASSGNRNTEAFF. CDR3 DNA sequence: TGCGCCAGCAGTGGGAACAGGAACACTGAAGCTTTCTTT.